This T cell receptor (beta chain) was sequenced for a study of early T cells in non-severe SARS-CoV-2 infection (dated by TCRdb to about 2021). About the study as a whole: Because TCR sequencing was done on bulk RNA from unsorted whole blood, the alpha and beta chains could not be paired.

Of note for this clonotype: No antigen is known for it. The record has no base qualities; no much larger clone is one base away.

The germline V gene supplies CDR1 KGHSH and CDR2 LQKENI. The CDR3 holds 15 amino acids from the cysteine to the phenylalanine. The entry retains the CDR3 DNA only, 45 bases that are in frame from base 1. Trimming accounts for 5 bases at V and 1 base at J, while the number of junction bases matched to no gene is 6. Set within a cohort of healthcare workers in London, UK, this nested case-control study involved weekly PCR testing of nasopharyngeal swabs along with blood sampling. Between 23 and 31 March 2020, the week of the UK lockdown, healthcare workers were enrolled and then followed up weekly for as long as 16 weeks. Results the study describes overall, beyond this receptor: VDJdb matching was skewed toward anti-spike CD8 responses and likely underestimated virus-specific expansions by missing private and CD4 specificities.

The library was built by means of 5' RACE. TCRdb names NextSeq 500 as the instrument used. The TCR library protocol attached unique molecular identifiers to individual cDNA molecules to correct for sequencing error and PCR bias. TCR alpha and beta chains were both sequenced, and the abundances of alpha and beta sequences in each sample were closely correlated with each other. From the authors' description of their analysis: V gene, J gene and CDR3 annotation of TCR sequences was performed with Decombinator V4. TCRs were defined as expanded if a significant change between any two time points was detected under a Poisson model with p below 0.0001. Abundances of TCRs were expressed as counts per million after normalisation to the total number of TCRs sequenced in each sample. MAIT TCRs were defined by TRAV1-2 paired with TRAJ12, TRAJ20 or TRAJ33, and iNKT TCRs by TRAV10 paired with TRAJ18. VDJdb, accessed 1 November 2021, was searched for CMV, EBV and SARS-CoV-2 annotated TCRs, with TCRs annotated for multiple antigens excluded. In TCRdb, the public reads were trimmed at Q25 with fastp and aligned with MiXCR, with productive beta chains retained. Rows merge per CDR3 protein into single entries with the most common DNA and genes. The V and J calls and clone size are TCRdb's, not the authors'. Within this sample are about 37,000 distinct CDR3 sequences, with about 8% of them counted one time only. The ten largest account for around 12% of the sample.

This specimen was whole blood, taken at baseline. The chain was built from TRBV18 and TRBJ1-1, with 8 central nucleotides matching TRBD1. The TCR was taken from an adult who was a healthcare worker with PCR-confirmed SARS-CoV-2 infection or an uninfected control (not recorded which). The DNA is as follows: TGTGCCAGCTCAGCAACCGGGACAGGGAACACTGAAGCTTTCTTT. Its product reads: CASSATGTGNTEAFF.